The 20 T cell receptor beta chains below all came from one sample that was sequenced in a study of technical replicates of blood from several donors. Assay used: immunoSEQ multiplex PCR; TCRdb lists only in-frame clones, some missing. The table shows tens of thousands of clones, with 85% to 95% occurring only once. Input material: PBMCs. Receptor source: a human donor in good health. Some clones in this sample may be carry-over from other donors' samples.

The V call is TRBV29-1, the J call TRBJ2-2; tentatively, D is TRBD2 (6 bases). The ends were cut back, 7 bases at V and 7 bases at J, with 13 bases in the middle. Germline values: CDR1 SQVTM, CDR2 ANQGSEA. There are 12 residues in the CDR3. The CDR3 loop reads CSAMEGNGELFF. The CDR3 bases are TGCAGCGCTATGGAGGGGAACGGGGAGCTGTTTTTT.

The count of this clone is one. CDR3 region: CASSQRERTEAFF. The CDR3 DNA reads as TGTGCCAGCAGTCAAAGGGAGAGGACTGAAGCTTTCTTT. The V gene is TRBV2, the J gene TRBJ1-1; D gene ambiguous. Germline CDR1 SNHLY, CDR2 FYNNEI. There are 13 residues in the CDR3. The ends were cut back, 5 bases at V and 5 bases at J, with 12 bases in the middle.

This clone was counted once. The chain combines TRBV19 with TRBJ1-5; D ambiguous. The V end lost 5 bases, the J end lost 2 bases, and 4 bases lay between the germline ends. CDR1 is LNHDA, CDR2 SQIVND, per germline (reference sequence). The CDR3 consists of 12 residues. In DNA form, the CDR3 reads TGTGCCAGTAGTCAGGGCAATCAGCCCCAGCATTTT. Protein product: CASSQGNQPQHF. The complete variable domain, with remaining parts taken from reference TRBV19 and TRBJ1-5, reads DGGITQSPKYLFRKEGQNVTLSCEQNLNHDAMYWYRQDPGQGLRLIYYSQIVNDFQKGDIAEGYSVSREKKESFPLTVTSAQKNPTAFYLCASSQGNQPQHFGDGTRLSIL.

The chain has TRBV2 and TRBJ1-1; a weak D match, TRBD1 (5 bases). Germline V gives CDR1 SNHLY, CDR2 FYNNEI. V was cut by 2 bases and J by 1 base, with 8 bases left in between. This CDR3 is 14 amino acids long. CDR3 residues: CASSEWGENTEAFF. In DNA form, the CDR3 reads TGTGCCAGCAGTGAATGGGGGGAGAACACTGAAGCTTTCTTT.

The chain couples TRBV7-2 to TRBJ2-7; tentative D call: TRBD1 (5 bases). V gave up 5 bases and J gave up 0 bases, with 14 bases separating them. The CDR3 sequence is 15 residues long. CDR1 and CDR2 (germline): SGHTA, FQGNSA. As DNA, the CDR3 is TGTGCCAGCAGCCTCATGGGGCGGAGCTCCTACGAGCAGTACTTC. Protein product: CASSLMGRSSYEQYF.

CDR3 sequence: CASTTGWETQYF. The DNA for the CDR3 is TGTGCCAGCACCACAGGGTGGGAGACCCAGTACTTC. V is TRBV6-6 and J is TRBJ2-5; D possibly corresponds to TRBD1 (6 bases). This CDR3 spans 12 amino acids. Trimming left V 7 bases short and J 5 bases short, with 11 bases between. Germline CDR1 MNHNY, CDR2 SVGAGI (reference sequence).

In this sample, this clone turned up a few times. The chain recombines TRBV19 with TRBJ2-7; 8 bases are a match to TRBD1. After removal of 6 bases from V and 0 bases from J, the junction contained 7 bases not matched to a gene. The CDR3 totals 15 residues. From germline, CDR1 is LNHDA and CDR2 SQIVND (reference sequence). CDR3: CASRSVGQGSYEQYF. The CDR3, as DNA: TGTGCCAGTAGGTCGGTAGGACAGGGCTCCTACGAGCAGTACTTC.

The DNA for the CDR3 is TGTGCCTGGACCCAAGGGGCGGCGTCCTATAATTCACCCCTCCACTTT. It specifies CAWTQGAASYNSPLHF. The V and J genes are TRBV30 and TRBJ1-6; maybe TRBD1 (5 bases). CDR1 GTSNPN and CDR2 SVGIG come from the germline V gene (reference sequence). This CDR3 is built from 16 residues. V shed 4 bases and J shed 1 base, with 14 bases lying between them.

This clone was detected once. The CDR3 DNA sequence: TGTGCCAGCTGGGGGCTTGTCACTGAAGCTTTCTTT. Its translation is CASWGLVTEAFF. The chain has TRBV6-6 and TRBJ1-1, with D tentatively TRBD1 (6 bases). The germline CDR1 and CDR2 sequences are MNHNY and SVGAGI (reference sequence). This CDR3 comprises 12 residues. Trimming cost V 8 bases and J 4 bases, with 11 bases left between them.

The rearrangement joins TRBV11-2 to TRBJ2-7; 7 bases are a match to TRBD2. Germline V gives CDR1 SGHAT, CDR2 FQNNGV. The trim removed 6 bases at V and 3 bases at J, leaving 5 bases unmatched. This CDR3 region has 13 residues. The chain's CDR3 is CASRIAGNYEQYF. The CDR3 bases are TGTGCCAGCAGAATAGCGGGCAACTACGAGCAGTACTTC.

The J gene is TRBJ2-7, the V gene TRBV7-2; 7 bases are shared with TRBD1. The germline gives CDR1 SGHTA, CDR2 FQGNSA. The CDR3 contains 13 residues. Unmatched junction bases numbered 5, after V lost 5 bases and J lost 4 bases. The CDR3 bases are TGTGCCAGCAGCCTTAACAGGGGTTACGAGCAGTACTTC. Translating it yields CASSLNRGYEQYF.

The chain links TRBV4-1 to TRBJ1-6, with D hard to call. Trimming removed 1 base at V and 15 bases at J, with 13 bases between. The germline V gene encodes CDR1 MGHRA and CDR2 YSYEKL. The length of the CDR3 is 13 residues. In DNA form, the CDR3 reads TGCGCCAGCAGCCAAGGGCCTAGTTTTGACCTCCACTTT. Translating gives CASSQGPSFDLHF.

To note about this clone: Other DNA sequences in the sample encode the same CDR3. This chain joins TRBV7-3 and TRBJ2-2, with D hard to call. Germline lookup yields CDR1 SGHTA and CDR2 FQGTGA. CDR3 length: 13 amino acids. V lost 2 bases and J lost 7, with 8 bases in between. The CDR3 loop reads CASSLSGFGELFF. The DNA of the CDR3 is TGTGCCAGCAGCTTATCAGGTTTCGGGGAGCTGTTTTTT.

This chain uses TRBV29-1 with TRBJ2-1; 10 bases fit TRBD2. The CDR3 loop spans 14 amino acids. With 4 bases clipped from V and 5 bases from J, the junction kept 5 bases outside the gene matches. CDR1 is SQVTM, CDR2 ANQGSEA, per germline. CDR3 nucleotide sequence: TGCAGCGTTGGTTATAGCGGGAGGAACAATGAGCAGTTCTTC. As protein: CSVGYSGRNNEQFF.

This chain joins TRBV5-4 and TRBJ1-5; 7 bases are shared with TRBD1. This CDR3 is built from 16 residues. The germline CDR1 and CDR2 sequences are SGHNT and YYREEE (reference sequence). The trim removed 2 bases at V and 6 bases at J, leaving 11 bases unmatched. CDR3 protein: CASSFNRGSDGQPQHF. The CDR3 DNA is TGTGCCAGCAGCTTCAACAGGGGAAGTGACGGTCAGCCCCAGCATTTT.

V usage is TRBV10-1 and J usage is TRBJ2-5; D ambiguous. Trimming stripped 8 bases from V and 1 base from J, with 17 bases between. This CDR3 comprises 15 residues. Germline V gives CDR1 WNHNN, CDR2 SYGVQD (reference sequence). This chain's CDR3 is CASGRVRPLQETQYF. CDR3 coding DNA: TGCGCCAGCGGCCGGGTTCGCCCCCTCCAAGAGACCCAGTACTTC.

The chain carries TRBV18 and TRBJ2-5; 13 nucleotides line up with TRBD2. The CDR3 is 16 amino acids. CDR1 is KGHSH, CDR2 LQKENI, per germline. After removal of 3 bases from V and 5 bases from J, the junction contained 6 bases not matched to a gene. Here the CDR3 DNA reads TGTGCCAGCTCACCCGAGACTAGCGGGGGGTACGAGACCCAGTACTTC. Protein product: CASSPETSGGYETQYF.

The sample holds one count of this clone. The CDR3 here is CASSLVAGALATQYF. The CDR3 DNA reads as TGTGCCAGCAGCTTAGTAGCGGGAGCCCTAGCCACGCAGTATTTT. The chain uses TRBV7-2 and TRBJ2-3; 9 nucleotides match TRBD2. The CDR3 loop spans 15 amino acids. The germline V gene has CDR1 SGHTA and CDR2 FQGNSA. V shed 1 base, J shed 9 bases, and the junction held 8 bases outside the gene matches.

The chain recombines TRBV7-2 with TRBJ1-5, with 10 nucleotides matching TRBD1. Germline loops: CDR1 SGHTA, CDR2 FQGNSA. The CDR3 covers 15 residues. V dropped 4 bases and J dropped 4; count of bases not matched to a gene: 4. CDR3 sequence reads: CASSYWTGGNQPQHF. DNA of the CDR3: TGTGCCAGCAGCTATTGGACAGGGGGAAATCAGCCCCAGCATTTT.

This chain joins TRBV6-5 and TRBJ1-2; 9 positions match TRBD1. V shed 5 bases, J shed 8 bases, and the junction held 3 bases outside the gene matches. CDR1 is MNHEY, CDR2 SVGAGI, per germline. This CDR3 spans 12 amino acids. CDR3 nucleotide sequence: TGTGCCAGCAGTGGACAGGGGCAGGGCTACACCTTC. This codes for CASSGQGQGYTF.